This entry lists 21 T cell receptor beta chains sequenced from one sample in a study of blood T cell repertoires in COVID-19 (dated by TCRdb to the early 2020s). Receptor amplification or capture employed the immunoSEQ multiplex PCR assay. TCRdb provides this immuneACCESS table in a form limited to in-frame rearrangements. Some clones are lacking; in checked studies, under half of them reflect an unresolved V gene, and why the rest are absent is not known. Recorded for this sample are about 260,000 clones; around nine tenths of them occurred a single time. The ten largest clones capture roughly 9.8% of the sample. The sequenced sample was peripheral blood. The receptors originated from a man aged 35-49 years who had recovered from COVID-19.

This sequence joins TRBV7-8 and TRBJ2-1; the D gene is possibly TRBD1 (6 bases). Germline values: CDR1 SGHVS, CDR2 FQNEAQ. The CDR3 length is 18 residues. Between the trimmed V and J ends, which lost 1 base and 6 bases, there was a span of 22 bases. CDR3 coding DNA: TGTGCCAGCAGCTTAGGCCTAGTCGCATGGGGGCGGTTCAATGAGCAGTTCTTC. This sequence encodes CASSLGLVAWGRFNEQFF.

The V and J genes are TRBV14 and TRBJ2-7; 7 bases match TRBD1. The CDR3 extends over 16 amino acids. Germline lookup yields CDR1 SGHDN and CDR2 FVKESK. V trimming: 4 bases; J trimming: 2 bases; junction bases outside the gene matches: 11. CDR3 DNA sequence: TGTGCCAGCAGCCTAGACAGGGCCCTTCATCCCTACGAGCAGTACTTC. Its protein product is CASSLDRALHPYEQYF.

The chain couples TRBV27 to TRBJ1-1, with 8 bases aligning to TRBD1. CDR1 is MNHEY and CDR2 is SMNVEV in the germline V gene (reference sequence). V lost 0 bases to trimming and J lost 1 base; unmatched junction nucleotides: 4. The CDR3 spans 16 residues. This CDR3 is CASSLSRTGRNTEAFF. Here the CDR3 DNA reads TGTGCCAGCAGTTTATCCCGGACAGGGCGGAACACTGAAGCTTTCTTT.

The chain links TRBV12-3 or TRBV12-4 to TRBJ1-1, with a tentative D call TRBD1 (5 bases). The length of the CDR3 is 13 residues. V dropped 3 bases and J dropped 7 bases, with 12 bases sitting between them. CDR3 nucleotides: TGTGCCAGCAGTTTTACGGGGGTAGGTGAAGCTTTCTTT. This gives the protein CASSFTGVGEAFF.

V is TRBV7-2 and J is TRBJ2-3, with TRBD2 matching over 7 bases. J lost 3 bases, V lost 0 bases, and 3 bases had no gene match. This CDR3 is 15 amino acids long. Per the germline V gene, CDR1 is SGHTA and CDR2 is FQGNSA. CDR3 sequence: CASSLAGLKTDTQYF. DNA of the CDR3: TGTGCCAGCAGCTTAGCGGGACTAAAGACAGATACGCAGTATTTT.

The J gene is TRBJ2-3, the V gene TRBV6-6; TRBD1 is a possible D gene (6 bases). The germline V gene has CDR1 MNHNY and CDR2 SVGAGI (reference sequence). The length of the CDR3 is 14 residues. V dropped 7 bases and J dropped 4 bases, with 15 bases sitting between them. Written as DNA, the CDR3 is TGTGCCAGCACCCGAAGGGGGATTGCAGATACGCAGTATTTT. Its protein product is CASTRRGIADTQYF.

The chain employs TRBV3-1 (or the pseudogene TRBV3-2) and TRBJ1-2, with 8 bases aligning to TRBD1. After removal of 1 base from V and 4 bases from J, the junction contained 5 bases not matched to a gene. Germline CDR1 is LGHDT and CDR2 is YNNKEL (reference sequence). The CDR3 has 15 amino acids. The CDR3 DNA follows: TGTGCCAGCAGCCAAGGCCAGGGGGCAGCCTATGGCTACACCTTC. Translation: CASSQGQGAAYGYTF.

The chain couples TRBV7-9 to TRBJ2-1; maybe TRBD2 (5 bases). V dropped 4 bases and J dropped 9 bases, with 16 bases sitting between them. CDR1 and CDR2 (germline): SEHNR, FQNEAQ (reference sequence). The CDR3 spans 14 residues. As DNA, the CDR3 is TGTGCCAGCAGCTCCCCTGGTAGGGAGACTGAGCAGTTCTTC. This encodes CASSSPGRETEQFF.

The chain carries TRBV4-2 and TRBJ2-7; 8 nucleotides match TRBD2. CDR1 and CDR2 (germline): LGHNA, YNFKEQ. The V and J ends lost 8 bases and 7 bases, in that order; junction bases with no gene match: 16. The CDR3 has 15 amino acids. The CDR3: CASGAVGTSEDEQYF. CDR3 nucleotides: TGTGCCAGCGGAGCCGTGGGGACTAGTGAGGATGAGCAGTACTTC.

The chain is built from TRBV7-9 and TRBJ2-3; 10 nucleotides align to TRBD2. This CDR3 has 16 residues. V trimming: 4 bases; J trimming: 10 bases; junction bases outside the gene matches: 14. Germline lookup yields CDR1 SEHNR and CDR2 FQNEAQ (reference sequence). CDR3 nucleotides: TGTGCCAGCAGCTCCATTAGCGGGGGGTCGAAAAGGTCGCAGTATTTT. It encodes CASSSISGGSKRSQYF.

The chain couples TRBV5-4 to TRBJ1-1; 10 bases match TRBD1. J was trimmed by 4 bases and V by 4 bases; bases with no gene match: 7. CDR1 and CDR2 from the germline V gene are SGHNT and YYREEE (reference sequence). The CDR3 runs 15 residues. CDR3 bases: TGTGCCAGCAGCGCTCCGACAGGGGGCGGCACTGAAGCTTTCTTT. Protein sequence: CASSAPTGGGTEAFF.

CDR3 residues: CASSKGGGNTEAFF. The CDR3 nucleotides are TGTGCCAGCAGCAAAGGAGGGGGGAACACTGAAGCTTTCTTT. This chain links TRBV3-1 (or the pseudogene TRBV3-2) with TRBJ1-1; tentative D call: TRBD1 (6 bases). V was shortened by 5 bases and J by 1 base, with 11 bases between the two germline ends. Germline CDR1 LGHDT, CDR2 YNNKEL (reference sequence). This CDR3 region has 14 residues.

The rearrangement joins TRBV7-2 to TRBJ1-5, with D possibly matching TRBD1 (6 bases). Trimming took off 8 bases at V and 0 bases at J, with 23 bases between the two ends. The CDR3 has 18 amino acids. Germline loops: CDR1 SGHTA, CDR2 FQGNSA. The CDR3 DNA sequence: TGTGCCAGCTCCGTCTGGGGGCCGCTAAACTATAGCAATCAGCCCCAGCATTTT. This gives the protein CASSVWGPLNYSNQPQHF.

V is TRBV7-8 and J is TRBJ2-7; 7 bases match TRBD2. This CDR3 contains 16 residues. The germline V gene has CDR1 SGHVS and CDR2 FQNEAQ. With V trimmed by 1 base and J by 0 bases, 6 bases remained unmatched. As DNA, the CDR3 is TGTGCCAGCAGCTTAGGGTCGGGAGGTGTCTCCTACGAGCAGTACTTC. Protein sequence: CASSLGSGGVSYEQYF.

This clone has just a few counts. This chain uses TRBV28 with TRBJ1-4, with a tentative D call TRBD1 (6 bases). In germline, CDR1 is MDHEN, CDR2 SYDVKM. V dropped 6 bases and J dropped 2 bases, with 16 bases sitting between them. This CDR3 region has 16 residues. CDR3 in DNA: TGTGCCAGCAGCCCACAGGGATTGGGGACTAATGAAAAACTGTTTTTT. This encodes CASSPQGLGTNEKLFF. Complete variable domain (other parts from reference TRBV28 and TRBJ1-4): DVKVTQSSRYLVKRTGEKVFLECVQDMDHENMFWYRQDPGLGLRLIYFSYDVKMKEKGDIPEGYSVSREKKERFSLILESASTNQTSMYLCASSPQGLGTNEKLFFGSGTQLSVL.

The rearrangement uses TRBV5-1 and TRBJ1-6; D is possibly TRBD1 (6 bases). Trimming pared 3 bases from V and 5 bases from J, leaving 12 bases between. The CDR3 has 15 amino acids. Germline values: CDR1 SGHRS, CDR2 YFSETQ. CDR3 sequence: CASSSTGNDNSPLHF. The DNA for the CDR3 is TGCGCCAGCAGCTCGACAGGCAATGATAATTCACCCCTCCACTTT.

This clone was observed a few times. The chain is built from TRBV6-2 or TRBV6-3 and TRBJ2-7, with 7 nucleotides matching TRBD1. CDR1 and CDR2 from the germline V gene are MNHEY and SVGEGT. CDR3 size: 13 residues. With 4 bases clipped from V and 5 bases from J, the junction kept 5 bases outside the gene matches. CDR3 residues: CASSFLQGDEQYF. The DNA of the CDR3 is TGTGCCAGCAGTTTTCTCCAGGGGGACGAGCAGTACTTC.

The chain links TRBV19 to TRBJ2-3; 8 bases are shared with TRBD2. The CDR3 runs 16 residues. V dropped 5 bases and J dropped 4; count of bases not matched to a gene: 11. Germline CDR1 is LNHDA and CDR2 is SQIVND (reference sequence). The CDR3 DNA sequence: TGTGCCAGTAGTTACGCGGGGGGCGGGAGGTCAGATACGCAGTATTTT. Protein sequence: CASSYAGGGRSDTQYF.

The rearrangement links TRBV29-1 to TRBJ2-7; D ambiguous. Trimming removed 4 bases from V and 7 bases from J, with 14 bases in between. The germline V gene encodes CDR1 SQVTM and CDR2 ANQGSEA. The CDR3 loop spans 12 amino acids. The CDR3 protein is CSVGPTIREQYF. The CDR3 DNA reads TGCAGCGTTGGGCCCACTATTAGGGAGCAGTACTTC.

As concerns this clone: The junction shows a germline mismatch at one end, possibly a read error. The V gene is TRBV5-6, the J gene TRBJ2-7; 9 positions match TRBD2. There are 15 residues in the CDR3. Per the germline V gene, CDR1 is SGHDT and CDR2 is YYEEEE. CDR3 bases: TGTGCCAGCAACTTGGGCGGGGGGGCCACCTACGAGCAGTACTTC. Its protein product is CASNLGGGATYEQYF.

This clone was counted a single time. The chain employs TRBV6-2 or TRBV6-3 and TRBJ1-1, with D possibly being TRBD1 (6 bases). Trimming removed 2 bases at V and 1 base at J, with 20 bases between. The CDR3 spans 18 residues. The germline CDR1 and CDR2 sequences are MNHEY and SVGEGT. CDR3 coding DNA: TGTGCCAGCAGTTACCCGTCACAGGGAGGGCATTCGAACACTGAAGCTTTCTTT. Protein product: CASSYPSQGGHSNTEAFF.